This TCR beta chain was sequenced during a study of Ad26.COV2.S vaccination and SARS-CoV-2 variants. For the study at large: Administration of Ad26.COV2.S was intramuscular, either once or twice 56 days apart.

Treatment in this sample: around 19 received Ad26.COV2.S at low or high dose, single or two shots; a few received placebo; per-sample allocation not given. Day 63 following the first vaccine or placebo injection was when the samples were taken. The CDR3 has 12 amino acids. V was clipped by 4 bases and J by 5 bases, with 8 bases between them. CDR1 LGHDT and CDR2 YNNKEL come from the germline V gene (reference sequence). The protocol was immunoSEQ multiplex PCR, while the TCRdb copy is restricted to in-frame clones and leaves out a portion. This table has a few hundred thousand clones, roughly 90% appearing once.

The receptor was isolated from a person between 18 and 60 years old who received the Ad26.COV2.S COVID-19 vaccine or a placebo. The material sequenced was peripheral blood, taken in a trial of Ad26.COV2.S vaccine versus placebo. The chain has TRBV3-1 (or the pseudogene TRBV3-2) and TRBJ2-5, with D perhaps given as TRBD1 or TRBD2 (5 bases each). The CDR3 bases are TGTGCCAGCAGCCGGGGGAGCGAGACCCAGTACTTC. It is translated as CASSRGSETQYF.